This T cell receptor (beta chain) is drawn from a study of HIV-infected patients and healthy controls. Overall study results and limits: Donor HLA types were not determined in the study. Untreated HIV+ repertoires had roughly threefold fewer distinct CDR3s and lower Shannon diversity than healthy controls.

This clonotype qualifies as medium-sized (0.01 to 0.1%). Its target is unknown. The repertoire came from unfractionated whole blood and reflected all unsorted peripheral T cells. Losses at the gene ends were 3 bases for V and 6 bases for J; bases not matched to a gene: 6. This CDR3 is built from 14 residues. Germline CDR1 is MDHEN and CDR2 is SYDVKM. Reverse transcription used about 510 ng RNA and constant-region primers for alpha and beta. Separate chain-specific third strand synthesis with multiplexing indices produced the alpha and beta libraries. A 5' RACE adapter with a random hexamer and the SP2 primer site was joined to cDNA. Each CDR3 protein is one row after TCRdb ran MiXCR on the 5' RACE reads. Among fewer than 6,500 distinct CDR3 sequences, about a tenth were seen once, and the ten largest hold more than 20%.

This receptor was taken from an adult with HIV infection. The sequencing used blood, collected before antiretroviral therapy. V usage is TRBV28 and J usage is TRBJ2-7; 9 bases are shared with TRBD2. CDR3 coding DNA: TGTGCCAGCAGTTTCTCGGGCGGGAGGGCCGAGCAGTACTTC. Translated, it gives CASSFSGGRAEQYF.